This T cell receptor beta chain was profiled in a study of follicular helper T cells after annual influenza vaccination. Time point: 2013-2014 season, 7 days after vaccination. Cells are cTfh (non-naive CD4+CXCR5+PD-1+), split by ICOS and CD38 into double-positive or double-negative. Notes on the study in general: Productive TCRB sequences came from only roughly 10-23% of cells. ICOS+CD38+ cTfh clonality tracked population frequency, and its change tracked circulating plasmablast change. Each annual vaccination recalled recurring oligoclonal ICOS+CD38+ cTfh clonotypes.

Turning to this clone: Its specificity is unknown.

The data were produced by immunoSEQ multiplex PCR, yet TCRdb's version contains in-frame clones alone and is incomplete. The table has roughly 9,000 clones, nearly 85% seen once. This CDR3 spans 16 amino acids. Trimming cost V 5 bases and J 2 bases; bases outside gene matches: 11. The germline V gene encodes CDR1 MGHRA and CDR2 YSYEKL. This chain joins TRBV4-1 and TRBJ2-5, with 7 bases lining up with TRBD2. Sequences were derived from CXCR5+ CD38- circulating T follicular helper cells from blood, sampled 7 days after influenza vaccination. Documented subset: circulating Tfh, non-naive CD4+CXCR5+PD-1+ (ICOS+CD38+ or ICOS-CD38-). The clonotype was recovered from an adult who received the influenza vaccine. The chain's CDR3 is CASSESGMSTQETQYF. CDR3 DNA sequence: TGCGCCAGCAGCGAAAGCGGGATGTCAACACAAGAGACCCAGTACTTC.